The 13 T cell receptor beta chains in this list originate from one sample, sequenced in a study of CD4 T cell repertoires in COVID-19. Repertoires were generated with immunoSEQ multiplex PCR, while TCRdb's copy carries only in-frame clones and drops some. The data contain some 80,000 clones, about 83% of them singletons. The input for sequencing was CD4+ T cells from peripheral blood, taken after recovery from COVID-19. Every receptor here comes from a human donor who had COVID-19.

The chain couples TRBV5-1 to TRBJ2-7; TRBD1 matches at 7 bases. The germline CDR1 and CDR2 sequences are SGHRS and YFSETQ. J gave up 2 bases and V 4 bases, and 9 bases lay outside the gene matches. The CDR3 spans 15 residues. CDR3 nucleotides: TGCGCCAGCAGCCTTCGGTCGGACAGGCCCTACGAGCAGTACTTC. Translation: CASSLRSDRPYEQYF.

Only one count was recorded for this clone. The gene calls are TRBV6-5 and TRBJ1-5; TRBD1 is a possible D gene (5 bases). V was trimmed by 8 bases and J by 8 bases, leaving 19 bases between them. This CDR3 contains 14 residues. The germline gives CDR1 MNHEY, CDR2 SVGAGI. CDR3 protein: CASDFRDARKPQHF. The CDR3 nucleotides are TGTGCCAGCGATTTCCGGGACGCAAGAAAGCCCCAGCATTTT.

The rearrangement joins TRBV7-2 to TRBJ1-6, with a weak D call TRBD1 (6 bases). The germline V gene has CDR1 SGHTA and CDR2 FQGNSA. The germline V and J ends were trimmed by 3 bases and 10 bases, with 16 bases remaining between them. This CDR3 comprises 15 residues. In DNA, the CDR3 is TGTGCCAGCAGCTTCGGGCCCCCTCAGGGGTCACCCCTCCACTTT. Amino acid sequence: CASSFGPPQGSPLHF. Full variable domain (missing parts from reference TRBV7-2 and TRBJ1-6): GAGVSQSPSNKVTEKGKDVELRCDPISGHTALYWYRQSLGQGLEFLIYFQGNSAPDKSGLPSDRFSAERTGGSVSTLTIQRTQQEDSAVYLCASSFGPPQGSPLHFGNGTRLTVT.

The chain links TRBV28 to TRBJ2-7; 13 nucleotides line up with TRBD2. The V gene end was trimmed by 9 bases and the J gene end by 0 bases; junction bases not matched to a gene: 5. The CDR3 is 15 residues long. CDR1 and CDR2 (germline): MDHEN, SYDVKM. The CDR3 region has the DNA TGTGCCAGTACCGGGACTAGCGGGGTCTCCTACGAGCAGTACTTC. The encoded protein is CASTGTSGVSYEQYF.

V gene TRBV3-1 (or the pseudogene TRBV3-2) combines with J gene TRBJ1-6; D is uncertain. This CDR3 spans 14 amino acids. Trimming took 2 bases from V and 8 from J, leaving 10 bases between them. CDR1 LGHDT and CDR2 YNNKEL come from the germline V gene (reference sequence). CDR3 DNA sequence: TGTGCCAGCAGCCAAACCTACGGGGATTCACCCCTCCACTTT. As protein: CASSQTYGDSPLHF.

The chain uses TRBV2 and TRBJ1-2; 8 nucleotides agree with TRBD1. Germline CDR1 is SNHLY and CDR2 is FYNNEI. With 6 bases clipped from V and 2 bases from J, the junction kept 8 bases outside the gene matches. This CDR3 contains 15 residues. The CDR3 loop is CASRDRERANYGYTF. The CDR3 region has the DNA TGTGCCAGCAGGGACAGGGAAAGGGCGAACTATGGCTACACCTTC.

J is TRBJ2-2 and V is TRBV5-4; 12 positions agree with TRBD1. V lost 4 bases, J lost 6 bases, and 10 bases stayed unmatched. Per germline, CDR1 SGHNT and CDR2 YYREEE (reference sequence). The CDR3 runs 17 residues. As DNA, the CDR3 is TGTGCCAGCAGCCCGAGGGACAGGGGGCGCATGTCCGGGGAGCTGTTTTTT. It encodes CASSPRDRGRMSGELFF. Complete variable domain (other parts from reference TRBV5-4 and TRBJ2-2): ETGVTQSPTHLIKTRGQQVTLRCSSQSGHNTVSWYQQALGQGPQFIFQYYREEENGRGNFPPRFSGLQFPNYSSELNVNALELDDSALYLCASSPRDRGRMSGELFFGEGSRLTVL.

The rearrangement uses TRBV9 and TRBJ2-7; no reliable D call. V was cut by 4 bases and J by 0 bases, with 8 bases left in between. This CDR3 has 13 amino acids. Germline loops: CDR1 SGDLS, CDR2 YYNGEE. CDR3 bases: TGTGCCAGCAGCACCCAGGTCTCCTACGAGCAGTACTTC. It codes for CASSTQVSYEQYF.

This clone was picked up a small number of times. V and J are TRBV20-1 and TRBJ1-2, with 7 positions matching TRBD1. Germline CDR1 reads DFQATT; CDR2 reads SNEGSKA (reference sequence). The CDR3 extends over 11 amino acids. CDR3 in amino acids: CSGDSHYGYTF. CDR3 coding DNA: TGCAGCGGGGACAGCCACTATGGCTACACCTTC.

A single count supports this clone. The chain recombines TRBV12-3 or TRBV12-4 with TRBJ2-2; D is ambiguous. Trimming removed 7 bases from V and 5 bases from J, with 8 bases in between. The CDR3 extends over 12 amino acids. This chain's CDR3 is CASTEATGELFF. The CDR3 nucleotides read TGTGCCAGCACCGAAGCTACCGGGGAGCTGTTTTTT.

The V gene is TRBV27, the J gene TRBJ1-4, with D possibly matching TRBD1 (5 bases). This CDR3 is built from 13 residues. Trimming removed 3 bases at V and 7 bases at J, with 9 bases between. Germline V gene data show CDR1 as MNHEY and CDR2 as SMNVEV (reference sequence). CDR3 region: CASSFSGFEKLFF. For the CDR3, the DNA is TGTGCCAGCAGTTTCTCAGGGTTTGAAAAACTGTTTTTT.

The V gene is TRBV10-3, the J gene TRBJ1-5; weak D call: TRBD1 (6 bases). The CDR3 contains 16 residues. Germline-derived CDR1 and CDR2 are ENHRY and SYGVKD. V lost 0 bases and J lost 1, with 10 bases in between. CDR3 region: CAISESGGGSNQPQHF. The DNA for the CDR3 is TGTGCCATCAGTGAGTCAGGGGGAGGGAGCAATCAGCCCCAGCATTTT.

This clone came up a few times. This sequence joins TRBV19 and TRBJ1-5; 10 bases line up with TRBD1. Germline CDR1 reads LNHDA; CDR2 reads SQIVND (reference sequence). The CDR3 has 12 amino acids. V gave up 9 bases and J gave up 6 bases; unmatched junction bases: 2. The CDR3 DNA reads TGTGCCAGCCGGACAGGGGGTCAGCCCCAGCATTTT. Protein product: CASRTGGQPQHF.